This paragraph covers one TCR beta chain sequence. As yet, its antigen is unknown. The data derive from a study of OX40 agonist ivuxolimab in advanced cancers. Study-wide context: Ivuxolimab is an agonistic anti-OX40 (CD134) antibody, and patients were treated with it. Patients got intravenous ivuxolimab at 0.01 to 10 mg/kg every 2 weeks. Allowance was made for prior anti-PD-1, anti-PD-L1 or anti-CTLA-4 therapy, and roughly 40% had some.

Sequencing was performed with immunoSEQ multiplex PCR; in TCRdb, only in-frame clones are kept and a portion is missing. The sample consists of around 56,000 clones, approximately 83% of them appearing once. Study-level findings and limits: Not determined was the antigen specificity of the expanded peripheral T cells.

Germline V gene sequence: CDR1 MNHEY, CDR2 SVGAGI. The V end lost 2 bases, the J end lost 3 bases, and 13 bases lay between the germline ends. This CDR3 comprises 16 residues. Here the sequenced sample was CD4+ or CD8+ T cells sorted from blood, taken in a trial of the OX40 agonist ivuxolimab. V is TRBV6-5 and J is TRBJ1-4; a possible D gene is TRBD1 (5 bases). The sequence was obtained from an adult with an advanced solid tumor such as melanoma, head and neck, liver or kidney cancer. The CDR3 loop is CASSYEVGLSNEKLFF. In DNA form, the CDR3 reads TGTGCCAGCAGTTACGAGGTGGGGCTGTCTAATGAAAAACTGTTTTTT.